The text below deals with one T cell receptor beta chain. V was clipped by 10 bases and J by 0 bases; unmatched bases: 5. Looked up from germline, CDR1 is ENHRY and CDR2 is SYGVKD. The length of the CDR3 is 13 residues. This specimen belongs to a study of blood T cell repertoires in COVID-19. The wider study: The analysed material was cDNA or gDNA that came from T cells, B-cell-depleted T cells, or PBMCs.

Using immunoSEQ multiplex PCR, the repertoire was profiled, and TCRdb retains in-frame clones only, with some absent. Of 250,000 to 300,000 clones listed, 88% are singletons. Participants were aged about 18 to 90 years, lived in around 22 US areas, and enrolled virtually. Participants' own reports of clinical history determined their cohort assignment. The TCR sequence derives from a woman in her twenties or thirties who had recovered from COVID-19. The source material was PBMCs or T cells enriched from blood (not recorded which). The chain combines TRBV10-3 with TRBJ1-2, with 7 bases fitting TRBD1. CDR3 protein: CASGDSPNYGYTF. CDR3 DNA sequence: TGTGCCAGCGGGGACAGCCCTAACTATGGCTACACCTTC.